These 14 T cell receptor beta chains came from one sample sequenced in a study of cytomegalovirus exposure and HLA in healthy donors. The PCR was carried out with 60 Vbeta primers and 13 Jbeta primers. Measured with immunoSEQ multiplex PCR; TCRdb has only the in-frame clones, and not every one. The data contain 240,000 or so clones, 75% to 85% of them seen just once; the ten biggest clones take up under 8%. What was sequenced was PBMCs. The source is a woman in her fifties or sixties in good health and CMV-seropositive.

The chain links TRBV5-5 to TRBJ1-2; 11 bases line up with TRBD1. V shed 4 bases, J shed 5 bases, and the junction held 10 bases outside the gene matches. This CDR3 is built from 16 residues. Germline V gene sequence: CDR1 SGHKS, CDR2 YYEKEE (reference sequence). The CDR3 region has the DNA TGTGCCAGCAGCCCAACCCTCGGGACAGGGGGATATGGCTACACCTTC. Its translation is CASSPTLGTGGYGYTF.

This chain uses TRBV11-2 with TRBJ2-5, with 7 bases aligning to TRBD2. V was clipped by 6 bases and J by 2 bases; unmatched bases: 6. The CDR3 spans 14 residues. Germline loops: CDR1 SGHAT, CDR2 FQNNGV. CDR3 coding DNA: TGTGCCAGCAGAAAGACTAGCCCACAAGAGACCCAGTACTTC. Amino acid sequence: CASRKTSPQETQYF.

This clone has only one observation. V gene TRBV9 combines with J gene TRBJ1-3, with a possible D match to TRBD1 (6 bases). The CDR3 loop spans 17 amino acids. Between the trimmed V and J ends, which lost 4 bases and 3 bases, there was a span of 20 bases. In germline, CDR1 is SGDLS, CDR2 YYNGEE. The CDR3: CASSLDSTLSGGNTIYF. In nucleotides, the CDR3 is TGTGCCAGCAGCCTGGACAGCACACTCTCTGGTGGAAACACCATATATTTT. The entire variable domain, with the rest obtained from reference TRBV9 and TRBJ1-3, is as follows: DSGVTQTPKHLITATGQRVTLRCSPRSGDLSVYWYQQSLDQGLQFLIQYYNGEERAKGNILERFSAQQFPDLHSELNLSSLELGDSALYFCASSLDSTLSGGNTIYFGEGSWLTVV.

The chain combines TRBV6-5 with TRBJ1-1; D perhaps matches TRBD1 (6 bases). Trimming took 8 bases from V and 3 from J, leaving 16 bases between them. The V gene's germline CDR1 is MNHEY and CDR2 SVGAGI. The CDR3 loop spans 14 amino acids. Here the CDR3 reads CASYRRGAHTEAFF. Written as DNA, the CDR3 is TGTGCCAGCTATCGACGGGGGGCTCACACTGAAGCTTTCTTT.

The chain combines TRBV11-2 with TRBJ1-1; D uncertain. The CDR3 has 15 amino acids. From germline, CDR1 is SGHAT and CDR2 FQNNGV. Trimming pared 4 bases from V and 0 bases from J, leaving 12 bases between. The CDR3, as DNA: TGTGCCAGCAGCTCGTGGCGCAGGATGAACACTGAAGCTTTCTTT. It codes for CASSSWRRMNTEAFF.

V usage is TRBV10-2 and J usage is TRBJ2-1; D perhaps matches TRBD2 (6 bases). Per the germline V gene, CDR1 is WSHSY and CDR2 is SAAADI. The V and J ends lost 3 bases and 5 bases respectively, with 14 bases between them. The CDR3 loop spans 15 amino acids. The CDR3: CASSELLASNNEQFF. CDR3 sequence (DNA): TGCGCCAGCAGTGAATTGCTAGCGAGCAACAATGAGCAGTTCTTC.

This clone was seen once. CDR3 sequence (DNA): TGTGCCAGTGTTGGGACAGGGGACACCGGGGAGCTGTTTTTT. This sequence encodes CASVGTGDTGELFF. This chain joins TRBV19 and TRBJ2-2, with 10 bases identical to TRBD1. There are 14 residues in the CDR3. V was pared by 8 bases and J by 3 bases, with 3 bases of the junction left unmatched. Germline CDR1 and CDR2: LNHDA and SQIVND (reference sequence).

CDR3 region: CASSRDRVGVMNTEAFF. CDR3 nucleotide sequence: TGTGCCAGCAGTAGAGACAGGGTGGGGGTCATGAACACTGAAGCTTTCTTT. V usage is TRBV5-4 and J usage is TRBJ1-1, with 7 bases that match TRBD1. The CDR3 spans 17 residues. The germline V gene has CDR1 SGHNT and CDR2 YYREEE (reference sequence). The trim removed 5 bases at V and 0 bases at J, leaving 13 bases unmatched.

This clone was detected only once. The CDR3 sequence: CASSRGQGNQPQHF. The CDR3 DNA follows: TGCGCCAGCAGCCGGGGACAGGGAAATCAGCCCCAGCATTTT. V gene TRBV4-1 combines with J gene TRBJ1-5, with TRBD1 matching 9 bases. V shed 4 bases, J shed 4 bases, and the junction held 2 bases outside the gene matches. CDR1 is MGHRA and CDR2 is YSYEKL in the germline V gene. The CDR3 consists of 14 residues.

This clone showed up just a few times. The genes are TRBV30 and TRBJ2-7; 7 nucleotides line up with TRBD1. The trim removed 5 bases at V and 5 bases at J, leaving 15 bases unmatched. This CDR3 contains 15 residues. Germline V gene lookup returns CDR1 GTSNPN and CDR2 SVGIG (reference sequence). The CDR3 DNA reads as TGTGCCTGGTCTAGGGGGCTAGAAGGACTGCACGAGCAGTACTTC. Translation gives CAWSRGLEGLHEQYF.

This clone was counted between two and nine times. CDR3 DNA sequence: TGCAGCGTTGAGGGCGGGCGACGAGGACATGGCTACACCTTC. Translating gives CSVEGGRRGHGYTF. This chain links TRBV29-1 with TRBJ1-2; D gene ambiguous. V lost 3 bases and J lost 6, with 17 bases in between. Germline V gives CDR1 SQVTM, CDR2 ANQGSEA. The CDR3 runs to 14 residues.

CDR3 nucleotide sequence: TGTGCCAGCAGCGTTGGCGGGAGCCAGGAAGACTACGAGCAGTACTTC. Translating it yields CASSVGGSQEDYEQYF. The rearrangement links TRBV9 to TRBJ2-7, with 7 bases matching TRBD2. This CDR3 is built from 16 residues. The junction had 11 bases not matched to a gene; V was cut back by 2 bases and J by 3 bases. The germline V gene has CDR1 SGDLS and CDR2 YYNGEE.

In nucleotides, the CDR3 is TGCGCCAGCAGCCCCGGGGGTCTCTCCTACGAGCAGTACTTC. Translation: CASSPGGLSYEQYF. V usage is TRBV5-1 and J usage is TRBJ2-7; the D gene is possibly TRBD2 (6 bases). The CDR3 has 14 residues. The germline gives CDR1 SGHRS, CDR2 YFSETQ. The V and J ends lost 4 bases and 0 bases respectively, with 11 bases between them.

This sequence joins TRBV7-9 and TRBJ2-7; no clear D gene. This CDR3 region has 12 residues. V lost 4 bases and J 2 bases, leaving 6 bases between the germline ends. The V gene's germline CDR1 is SEHNR and CDR2 FQNEAQ (reference sequence). The CDR3 DNA reads TGTGCCAGCAGCTCAGACACCTACGAGCAGTACTTC. This translates into CASSSDTYEQYF. The full variable domain, with the rest looked up from reference TRBV7-9 and TRBJ2-7, is DTGVSQNPRHKITKRGQNVTFRCDPISEHNRLYWYRQTLGQGPEFLTYFQNEAQLEKSRLLSDRFSAERPKGSFSTLEIQRTEQGDSAMYLCASSSDTYEQYFGPGTRLTVT.